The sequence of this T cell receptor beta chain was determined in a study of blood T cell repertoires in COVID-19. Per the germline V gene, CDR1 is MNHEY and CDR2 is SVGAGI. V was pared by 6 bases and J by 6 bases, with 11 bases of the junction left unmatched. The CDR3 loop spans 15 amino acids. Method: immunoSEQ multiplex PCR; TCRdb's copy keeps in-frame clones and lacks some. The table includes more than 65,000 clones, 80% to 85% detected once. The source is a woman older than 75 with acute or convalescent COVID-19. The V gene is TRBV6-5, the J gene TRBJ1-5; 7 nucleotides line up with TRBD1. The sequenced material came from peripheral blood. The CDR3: CASRDTSAGGQPQHF. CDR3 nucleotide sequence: TGTGCCAGCAGAGACACTAGTGCAGGGGGTCAGCCCCAGCATTTT.